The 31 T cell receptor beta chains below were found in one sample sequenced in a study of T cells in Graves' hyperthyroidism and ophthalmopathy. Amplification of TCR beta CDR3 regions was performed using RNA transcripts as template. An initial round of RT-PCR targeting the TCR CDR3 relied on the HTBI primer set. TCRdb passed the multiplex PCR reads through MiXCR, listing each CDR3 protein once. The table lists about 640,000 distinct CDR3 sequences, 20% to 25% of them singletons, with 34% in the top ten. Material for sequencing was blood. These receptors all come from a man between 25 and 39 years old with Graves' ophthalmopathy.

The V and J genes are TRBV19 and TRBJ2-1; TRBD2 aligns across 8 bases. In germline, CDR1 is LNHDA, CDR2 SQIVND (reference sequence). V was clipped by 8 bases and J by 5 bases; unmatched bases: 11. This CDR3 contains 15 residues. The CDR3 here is CASSRGGSANNEQFF. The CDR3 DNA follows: TGTGCCAGTTCCCGCGGGGGGTCTGCCAACAATGAGCAGTTCTTC. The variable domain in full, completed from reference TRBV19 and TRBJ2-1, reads DGGITQSPKYLFRKEGQNVTLSCEQNLNHDAMYWYRQDPGQGLRLIYYSQIVNDFQKGDIAEGYSVSREKKESFPLTVTSAQKNPTAFYLCASSRGGSANNEQFFGPGTRLTVL.

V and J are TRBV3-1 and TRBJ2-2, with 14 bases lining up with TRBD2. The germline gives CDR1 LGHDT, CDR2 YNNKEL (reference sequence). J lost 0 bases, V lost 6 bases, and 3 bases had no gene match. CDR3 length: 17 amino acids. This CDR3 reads CASRRTSGRPNTGELFF. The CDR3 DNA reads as TGTGCCAGCAGGCGGACTAGCGGGAGGCCGAACACCGGGGAGCTGTTTTTT.

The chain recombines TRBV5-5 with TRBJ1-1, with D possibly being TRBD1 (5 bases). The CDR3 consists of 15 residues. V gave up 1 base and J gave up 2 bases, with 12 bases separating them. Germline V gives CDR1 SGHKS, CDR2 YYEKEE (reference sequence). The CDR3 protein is CASSLNGAINTEAFF. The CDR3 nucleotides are TGTGCCAGCAGCTTGAACGGGGCAATAAACACTGAAGCTTTCTTT.

The CDR3 coding sequence is TGTGCCAGCAGAGTTTTAGGCGGGAGCTCCTATAATTCACCCCTCCACTTT. Encoded protein: CASRVLGGSSYNSPLHF. This chain uses TRBV28 with TRBJ1-6; D remains unclear. The germline gives CDR1 MDHEN, CDR2 SYDVKM. Trimming removed 6 bases at V and 0 bases at J, with 15 bases between. The CDR3 has 17 residues.

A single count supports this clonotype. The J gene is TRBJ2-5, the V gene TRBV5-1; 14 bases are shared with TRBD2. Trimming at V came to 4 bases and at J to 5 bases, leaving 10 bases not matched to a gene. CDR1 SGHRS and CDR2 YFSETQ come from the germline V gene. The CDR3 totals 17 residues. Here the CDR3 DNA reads TGCGCCAGCAGCGGTCGACTAGCGGGAGGGACGGAGGAGACCCAGTACTTC. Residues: CASSGRLAGGTEETQYF.

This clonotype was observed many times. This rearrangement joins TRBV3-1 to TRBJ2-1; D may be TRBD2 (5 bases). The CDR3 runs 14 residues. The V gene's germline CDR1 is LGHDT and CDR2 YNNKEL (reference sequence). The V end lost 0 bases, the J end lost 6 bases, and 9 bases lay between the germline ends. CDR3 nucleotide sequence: TGTGCCAGCAGCCAAGAACTAGTATCCAATGAGCAGTTCTTC. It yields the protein CASSQELVSNEQFF.

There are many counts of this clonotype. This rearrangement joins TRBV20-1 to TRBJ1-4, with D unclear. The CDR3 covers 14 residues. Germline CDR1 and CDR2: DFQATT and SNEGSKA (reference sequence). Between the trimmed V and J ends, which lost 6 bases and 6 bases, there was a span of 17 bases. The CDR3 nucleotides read TGCAGTGCACCCCACTCCCGCGGGGATGAAAAACTGTTTTTT. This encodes CSAPHSRGDEKLFF.

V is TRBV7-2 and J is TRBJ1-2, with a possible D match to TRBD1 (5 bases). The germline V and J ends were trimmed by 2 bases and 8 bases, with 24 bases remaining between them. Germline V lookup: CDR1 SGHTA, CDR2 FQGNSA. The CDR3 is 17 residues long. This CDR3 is CASSLSRAPGGPGGYTF. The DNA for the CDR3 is TGTGCCAGCAGCTTATCCAGGGCCCCCGGTGGGCCTGGAGGCTACACCTTC.

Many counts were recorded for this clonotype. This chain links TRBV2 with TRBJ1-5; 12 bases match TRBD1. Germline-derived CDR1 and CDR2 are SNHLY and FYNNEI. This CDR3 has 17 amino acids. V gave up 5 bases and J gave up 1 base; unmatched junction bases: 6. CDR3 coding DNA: TGTGCCAGCAGTCGGGACAGGGGGCGCTGGAGCAATCAGCCCCAGCATTTT. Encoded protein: CASSRDRGRWSNQPQHF.

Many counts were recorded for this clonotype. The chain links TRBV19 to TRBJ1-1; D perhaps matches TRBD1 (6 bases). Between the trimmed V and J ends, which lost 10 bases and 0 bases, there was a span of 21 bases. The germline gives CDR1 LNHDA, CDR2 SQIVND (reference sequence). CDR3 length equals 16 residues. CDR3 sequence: CATPLRGQTMNTEAFF. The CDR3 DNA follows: TGTGCCACGCCCCTCCGAGGACAGACAATGAACACTGAAGCTTTCTTT.

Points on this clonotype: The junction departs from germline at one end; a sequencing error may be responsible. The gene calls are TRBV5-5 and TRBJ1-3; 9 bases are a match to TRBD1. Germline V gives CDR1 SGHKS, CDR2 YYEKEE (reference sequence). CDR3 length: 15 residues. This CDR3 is CASSEGTGFGNTIYF. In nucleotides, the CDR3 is TGCGCCAGCAGCGAGGGGACAGGGTTCGGAAACACCATATATTTT.

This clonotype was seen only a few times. DNA for the CDR3: TGTGCCGGCAAAGGACTAGCGGACTCCAGGGGCACCGGGGAGCTGTTTTTT. This codes for CAGKGLADSRGTGELFF. This chain joins TRBV13 and TRBJ2-2, with TRBD2 matching over 10 bases. From germline, CDR1 is PRHDT and CDR2 FYEKMQ (reference sequence). This CDR3 has 17 residues. Unmatched junction bases numbered 16, after V lost 11 bases and J lost 4 bases.

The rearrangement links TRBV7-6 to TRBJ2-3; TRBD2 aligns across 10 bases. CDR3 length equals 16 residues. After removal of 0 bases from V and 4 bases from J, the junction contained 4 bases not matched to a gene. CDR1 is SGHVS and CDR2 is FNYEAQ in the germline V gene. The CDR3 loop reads CASSLAGAGGADTQYF. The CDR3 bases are TGTGCCAGCAGCTTAGCGGGAGCGGGAGGGGCAGATACGCAGTATTTT.

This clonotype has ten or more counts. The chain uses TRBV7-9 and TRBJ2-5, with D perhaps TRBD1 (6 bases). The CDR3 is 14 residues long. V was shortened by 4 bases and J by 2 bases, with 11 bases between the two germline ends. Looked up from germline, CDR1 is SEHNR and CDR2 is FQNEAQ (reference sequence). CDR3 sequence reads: CASSSRTEQETQYF. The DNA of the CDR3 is TGTGCCAGCAGCTCCCGGACAGAACAAGAGACCCAGTACTTC.

CDR3 nucleotide sequence: TGCAGTGCTAGGCCGAGGTCCTACAATGAGCAGTTCTTC. Its protein is CSARPRSYNEQFF. The chain has TRBV20-1 and TRBJ2-1; the D is unclear. This CDR3 region has 13 residues. Germline loops: CDR1 DFQATT, CDR2 SNEGSKA (reference sequence). V was pared by 3 bases and J by 1 base, with 7 bases between.

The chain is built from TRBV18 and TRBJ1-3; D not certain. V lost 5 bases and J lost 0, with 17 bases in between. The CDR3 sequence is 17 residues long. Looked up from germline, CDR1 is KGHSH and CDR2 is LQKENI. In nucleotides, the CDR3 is TGTGCCAGCTCATCCCCAGTAGGACGGAGCTCTGGAAACACCATATATTTT. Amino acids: CASSSPVGRSSGNTIYF.

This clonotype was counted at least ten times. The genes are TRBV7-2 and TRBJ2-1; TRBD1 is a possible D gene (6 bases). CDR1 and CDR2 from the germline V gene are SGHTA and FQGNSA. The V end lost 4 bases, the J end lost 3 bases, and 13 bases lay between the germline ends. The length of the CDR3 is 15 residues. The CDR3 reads CASSSTQGFYNEQFF. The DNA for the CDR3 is TGTGCCAGCAGCTCAACACAGGGTTTCTACAATGAGCAGTTCTTC.

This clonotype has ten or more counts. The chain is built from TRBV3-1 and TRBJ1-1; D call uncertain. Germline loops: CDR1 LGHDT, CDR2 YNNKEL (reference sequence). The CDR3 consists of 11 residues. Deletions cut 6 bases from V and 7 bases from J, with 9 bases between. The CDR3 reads CASRGGGEAFF. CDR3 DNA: TGTGCCAGCAGGGGTGGAGGTGAAGCTTTCTTT.

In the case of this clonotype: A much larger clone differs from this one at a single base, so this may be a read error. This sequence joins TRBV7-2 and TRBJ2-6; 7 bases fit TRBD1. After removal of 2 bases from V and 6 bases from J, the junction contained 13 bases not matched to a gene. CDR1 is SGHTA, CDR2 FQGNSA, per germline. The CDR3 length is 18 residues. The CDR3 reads CASSLRGQPGPVANVLTF. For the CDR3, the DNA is TGTGCCAGCAGCTTACGGGGACAGCCAGGTCCTGTGGCCAACGTCCTGACTTTC.

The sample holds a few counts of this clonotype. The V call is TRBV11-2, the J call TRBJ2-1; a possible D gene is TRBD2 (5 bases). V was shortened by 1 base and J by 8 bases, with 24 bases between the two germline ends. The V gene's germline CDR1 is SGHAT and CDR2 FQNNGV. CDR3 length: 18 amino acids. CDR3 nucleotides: TGTGCCAGCAGCTTAGTACCGGCGGGCCCAACTTTTTTGTATGAGCAGTTCTTC. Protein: CASSLVPAGPTFLYEQFF.

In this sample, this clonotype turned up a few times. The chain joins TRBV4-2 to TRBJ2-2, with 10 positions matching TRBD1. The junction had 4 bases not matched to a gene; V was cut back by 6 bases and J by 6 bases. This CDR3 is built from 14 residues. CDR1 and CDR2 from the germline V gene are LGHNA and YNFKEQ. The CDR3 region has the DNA TGTGCCAGCAGAATGGGACAGGGGTCCGGGGAGCTGTTTTTT. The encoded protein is CASRMGQGSGELFF.

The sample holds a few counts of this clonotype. DNA for the CDR3: TGCGCCAGCAGCTTCCCCGTCGGACAGGCGACCGAAGAGACCCAGTACTTC. It translates to CASSFPVGQATEETQYF. The chain links TRBV5-1 to TRBJ2-5, with 7 bases matching TRBD1. CDR3 length: 17 residues. Per germline, CDR1 SGHRS and CDR2 YFSETQ. Trimming took 2 bases from V and 3 from J; bases not matched to a gene: 13.

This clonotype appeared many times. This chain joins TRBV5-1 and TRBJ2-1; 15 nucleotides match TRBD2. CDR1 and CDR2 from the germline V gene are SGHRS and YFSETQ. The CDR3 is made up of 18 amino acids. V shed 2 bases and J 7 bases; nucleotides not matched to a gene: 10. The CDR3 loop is CASSFIPGLAGGRNEQFF. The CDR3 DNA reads TGCGCCAGCAGCTTTATTCCGGGACTAGCGGGAGGAAGGAATGAGCAGTTCTTC. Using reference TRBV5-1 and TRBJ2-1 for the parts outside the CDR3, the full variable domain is KAGVTQTPRYLIKTRGQQVTLSCSPISGHRSVSWYQQTPGQGLQFLFEYFSETQRNKGNFPGRFSGRQFSNSRSEMNVSTLELGDSALYLCASSFIPGLAGGRNEQFFGPGTRLTVL.

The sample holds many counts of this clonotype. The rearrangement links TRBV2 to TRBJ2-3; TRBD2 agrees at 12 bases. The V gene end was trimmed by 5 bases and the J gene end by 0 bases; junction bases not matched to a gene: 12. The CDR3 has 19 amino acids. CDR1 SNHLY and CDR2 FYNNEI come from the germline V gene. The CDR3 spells CASSIISGTSGPSTDTQYF. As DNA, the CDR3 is TGTGCCAGCAGTATCATATCTGGGACTAGCGGGCCTAGCACAGATACGCAGTATTTT. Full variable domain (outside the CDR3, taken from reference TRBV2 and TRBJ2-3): EPEVTQTPSHQVTQMGQEVILRCVPISNHLYFYWYRQILGQKVEFLVSFYNNEISEKSEIFDDQFSVERPDGSNFTLKIRSTKLEDSAMYFCASSIISGTSGPSTDTQYFGPGTRLTVL.

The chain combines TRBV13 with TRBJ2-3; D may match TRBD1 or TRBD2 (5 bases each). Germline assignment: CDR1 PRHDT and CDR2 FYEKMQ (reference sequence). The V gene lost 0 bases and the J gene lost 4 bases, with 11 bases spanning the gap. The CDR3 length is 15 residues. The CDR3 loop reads CASSLGRVQADTQYF. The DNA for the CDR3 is TGTGCCAGCAGCTTAGGGCGGGTACAGGCAGATACGCAGTATTTT.

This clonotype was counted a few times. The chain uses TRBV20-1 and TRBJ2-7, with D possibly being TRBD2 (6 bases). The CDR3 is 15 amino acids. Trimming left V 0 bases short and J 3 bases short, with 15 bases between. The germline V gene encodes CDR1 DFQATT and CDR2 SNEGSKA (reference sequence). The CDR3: CSARDWGGESYEQYF. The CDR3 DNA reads TGCAGTGCTAGAGATTGGGGAGGAGAGAGCTACGAGCAGTACTTC.

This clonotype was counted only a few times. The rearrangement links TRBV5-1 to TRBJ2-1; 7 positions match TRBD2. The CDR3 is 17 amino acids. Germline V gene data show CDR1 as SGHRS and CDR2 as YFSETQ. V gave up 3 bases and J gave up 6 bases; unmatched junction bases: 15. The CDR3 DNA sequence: TGCGCCAGCAGCTCACCCTCTAGGGAGCGGGGCTTCAATGAGCAGTTCTTC. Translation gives CASSSPSRERGFNEQFF.

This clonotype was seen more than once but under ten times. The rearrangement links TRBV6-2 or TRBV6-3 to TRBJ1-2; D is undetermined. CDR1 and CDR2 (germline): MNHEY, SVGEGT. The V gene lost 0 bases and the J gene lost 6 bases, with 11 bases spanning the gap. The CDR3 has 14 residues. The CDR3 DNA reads TGTGCCAGCAGTTACTCCTCTAGCCCCGATGGCTACACCTTC. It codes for CASSYSSSPDGYTF.

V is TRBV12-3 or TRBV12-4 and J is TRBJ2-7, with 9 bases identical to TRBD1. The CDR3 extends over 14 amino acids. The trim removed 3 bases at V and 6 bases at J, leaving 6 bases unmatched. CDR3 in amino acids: CASSLGQGFSEQYF. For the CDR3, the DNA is TGTGCCAGCAGTTTGGGACAGGGATTTTCCGAGCAGTACTTC.

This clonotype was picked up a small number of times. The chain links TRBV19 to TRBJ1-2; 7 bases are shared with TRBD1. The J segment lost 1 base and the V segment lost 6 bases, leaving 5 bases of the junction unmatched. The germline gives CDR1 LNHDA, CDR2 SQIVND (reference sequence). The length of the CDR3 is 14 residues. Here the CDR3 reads CASRHRGINYGYTF. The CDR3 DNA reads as TGTGCCAGTAGGCACAGGGGAATTAACTATGGCTACACCTTC.

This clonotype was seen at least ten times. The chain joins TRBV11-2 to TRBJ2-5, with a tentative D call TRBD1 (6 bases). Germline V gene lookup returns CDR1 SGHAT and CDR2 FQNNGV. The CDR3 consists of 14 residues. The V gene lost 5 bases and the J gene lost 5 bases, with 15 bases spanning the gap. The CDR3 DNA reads TGTGCCAGCAGCCACAGGGTAGGGACGGAGACCCAGTACTTC. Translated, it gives CASSHRVGTETQYF.